Listed below are T cell receptor beta chains from one sample, sequenced in a study of graft-versus-host responses after intestinal transplantation. Measured with immunoSEQ multiplex PCR; TCRdb has only the in-frame clones, and not every one. The table records some 4,000 clones, 25% to 30% of them present only once. The source was alloreactive CD4+ T cells from a mixed lymphocyte reaction culture, collected before transplantation. These receptors were collected from a human patient who was an organ donor for intestinal transplantation. Both conserved end residues are part of each CDR3. Fields, in order: CDR3 length, V gene, D gene, clone size, J gene, CDR3 DNA, CDR3 protein. A D gene is named only where the DNA matches it firmly. Not all rows give a size; the values are once, few, many and, for expanded clones, a class.

CDR3 length: 14; V gene: TRBV4-1; D gene: .; clone size: few; J gene: TRBJ1-1; CDR3 DNA: TGCGCCAGCAGCCACTTCACAGGGAACACTGAAGCTTTCTTT; CDR3 protein: CASSHFTGNTEAFF
CDR3 length: 15; V gene: TRBV6-1; D gene: .; clone size: .; J gene: TRBJ2-3; CDR3 DNA: TGTGCCAGCAGTGGCGTAGCTCGGTTCGCAGATACGCAGTATTTT; CDR3 protein: CASSGVARFADTQYF
CDR3 length: 17; V gene: TRBV21-1; D gene: .; clone size: .; J gene: TRBJ1-1; CDR3 DNA: TGTGCCAGCAGCAAAGTTCCCCGGGGCGCGCATAACACTGAAGCTTTCTTT; CDR3 protein: CASSKVPRGAHNTEAFF
CDR3 length: 11; V gene: TRBV6-1; D gene: .; clone size: many; J gene: TRBJ2-7; CDR3 DNA: TGTGCCAGCAGCTCATTCTACGAGCAGTACTTC; CDR3 protein: CASSSFYEQYF
CDR3 length: 14; V gene: TRBV10-2; D gene: TRBD2; clone size: few; J gene: TRBJ2-3; CDR3 DNA: TGCGCCAGCAGTTTAGCGGGGGTCACAGATACGCAGTATTTT; CDR3 protein: CASSLAGVTDTQYF
CDR3 length: 17; V gene: TRBV11-3; D gene: TRBD1; clone size: .; J gene: TRBJ2-4; CDR3 DNA: TGTGCCAGCAGCTTAGGATGGGACAGATTAGCCAAAAACATTCAGTACTTC; CDR3 protein: CASSLGWDRLAKNIQYF
CDR3 length: 15; V gene: TRBV16; D gene: TRBD1; clone size: .; J gene: TRBJ2-3; CDR3 DNA: TGTGCCAGCAGCGGACAGGGAGGTGGCACAGATACGCAGTATTTT; CDR3 protein: CASSGQGGGTDTQYF
CDR3 length: 15; V gene: TRBV2; D gene: TRBD1; clone size: .; J gene: TRBJ2-2; CDR3 DNA: TGTGCCAGCAGTGAAGTAGGGGGCGACACCGGGGAGCTGTTTTTT; CDR3 protein: CASSEVGGDTGELFF
CDR3 length: 18; V gene: TRBV13; D gene: .; clone size: .; J gene: TRBJ2-6; CDR3 DNA: TGTGCCAGCAGACGCGTCCAGCTGAGTCAAAGTCGGGCCAACGTCCTGACTTTC; CDR3 protein: CASRRVQLSQSRANVLTF
CDR3 length: 16; V gene: TRBV7-8; D gene: .; clone size: large; J gene: TRBJ2-2; CDR3 DNA: TGTGCCAGCAGCTTAGCCGCCGGCGCGAACACCGGGGAGCTGTTTTTT; CDR3 protein: CASSLAAGANTGELFF
CDR3 length: 13; V gene: TRBV7-2; D gene: .; clone size: .; J gene: TRBJ2-7; CDR3 DNA: TGTGCCAGCAGCTTAGCGGGGGGCTACGAGCAGTACTTC; CDR3 protein: CASSLAGGYEQYF
CDR3 length: 15; V gene: TRBV9; D gene: TRBD2; clone size: .; J gene: TRBJ2-7; CDR3 DNA: TGTGCCAGCAGCCCCCGGACTAGCGGGGCAGACGAGCAGTACTTC; CDR3 protein: CASSPRTSGADEQYF
CDR3 length: 11; V gene: TRBV20-1; D gene: .; clone size: .; J gene: TRBJ2-6; CDR3 DNA: TGCAGTGGATATGGGGCCAACGTCCTGACTTTC; CDR3 protein: CSGYGANVLTF
CDR3 length: 14; V gene: TRBV19; D gene: TRBD1; clone size: .; J gene: TRBJ2-3; CDR3 DNA: TGTGCCAGTAGGACGACAGGGCACACAGATACGCAGTATTTT; CDR3 protein: CASRTTGHTDTQYF
CDR3 length: 14; V gene: TRBV6-1; D gene: .; clone size: few; J gene: TRBJ2-3; CDR3 DNA: TGTGCCAGCAGACGCAGGGGTAGCACAGATACGCAGTATTTT; CDR3 protein: CASRRRGSTDTQYF
CDR3 length: 12; V gene: TRBV29-1; D gene: .; clone size: few; J gene: TRBJ1-2; CDR3 DNA: TGCAGCGTCCGCGGCTGGGACTATGGCTACACCTTC; CDR3 protein: CSVRGWDYGYTF
CDR3 length: 15; V gene: TRBV28; D gene: TRBD1; clone size: .; J gene: TRBJ1-4; CDR3 DNA: TGTGCCAGCAGCAGGACAGGAGCAACTAATGAAAAACTGTTTTTT; CDR3 protein: CASSRTGATNEKLFF
CDR3 length: 16; V gene: TRBV5-5; D gene: TRBD2; clone size: few; J gene: TRBJ2-7; CDR3 DNA: TGTGCCAGCAGCGGGGGACTAGCGGGGGGCTTCTACGAGCAGTACTTC; CDR3 protein: CASSGGLAGGFYEQYF
CDR3 length: 14; V gene: TRBV9; D gene: .; clone size: .; J gene: TRBJ1-3; CDR3 DNA: TGTGCCAGCAGCGTACAGAGCTCTGGAAACACCATATATTTT; CDR3 protein: CASSVQSSGNTIYF
CDR3 length: 11; V gene: TRBV11-2; D gene: .; clone size: .; J gene: TRBJ1-6; CDR3 DNA: TGTGCCAGCAGCTTAGGTTCACCCCTCCACTTT; CDR3 protein: CASSLGSPLHF
CDR3 length: 14; V gene: TRBV7-3; D gene: TRBD2; clone size: once; J gene: TRBJ2-2; CDR3 DNA: TGTGCCAGCAGGCCGGGGGGAAAGACCGGGGAGCTGTTTTTT; CDR3 protein: CASRPGGKTGELFF
CDR3 length: 15; V gene: TRBV6-5; D gene: .; clone size: few; J gene: TRBJ2-3; CDR3 DNA: TGTGCCAGCAGTTATCTCCGGGGGAGCACAGATACGCAGTATTTT; CDR3 protein: CASSYLRGSTDTQYF
CDR3 length: 11; V gene: TRBV20-1; D gene: .; clone size: few; J gene: TRBJ1-1; CDR3 DNA: TGCAGTGCTTCAGGGGACACTGAAGCTTTCTTT; CDR3 protein: CSASGDTEAFF
CDR3 length: 15; V gene: TRBV2; D gene: .; clone size: .; J gene: TRBJ2-7; CDR3 DNA: TGTGCCAGCAGGGCCGGGGGGCGCAGACCCTACGAGCAGTACTTC; CDR3 protein: CASRAGGRRPYEQYF
CDR3 length: 19; V gene: TRBV5-1; D gene: TRBD1; clone size: few; J gene: TRBJ1-2; CDR3 DNA: TGCGCCAGCAGCTTGTTTCCTGGACAGGGGGTTGCTTCTAACTATGGCTACACCTTC; CDR3 protein: CASSLFPGQGVASNYGYTF
CDR3 length: 12; V gene: TRBV30; D gene: .; clone size: .; J gene: TRBJ2-5; CDR3 DNA: TGTGCCTGGAGGTACAGGGCGGAGACCCAGTACTTC; CDR3 protein: CAWRYRAETQYF
CDR3 length: 16; V gene: TRBV9; D gene: .; clone size: .; J gene: TRBJ2-1; CDR3 DNA: TGTGCCAGCAGCCCCGGGAGGGGGCTAACCTACAATGAGCAGTTCTTC; CDR3 protein: CASSPGRGLTYNEQFF
CDR3 length: 16; V gene: TRBV29-1; D gene: .; clone size: .; J gene: TRBJ1-1; CDR3 DNA: TGCAGCGTTGAAGAGAATCGCAGGACGGTGAACACTGAAGCTTTCTTT; CDR3 protein: CSVEENRRTVNTEAFF
CDR3 length: 13; V gene: TRBV11-3; D gene: .; clone size: few; J gene: TRBJ2-1; CDR3 DNA: TGTGCCAGCAGCTTAGGCAACTACAATGAGCAGTTCTTC; CDR3 protein: CASSLGNYNEQFF